The rows below give T cell receptor beta chains drawn from one sample of a study of beta chain features in type 1 diabetes. The assay was immunoSEQ multiplex PCR, and TCRdb's table has in-frame clones only and misses some. The data show about 410,000 clones, roughly 13% seen once. Sequencing was performed on naive CD4+ T cells from blood. These receptors were collected from a young man in good health. CDR3s include the opening cysteine and the closing phenylalanine or tryptophan. The D gene is left open where the match is weak. Clone sizes are given selectively: once, few, many, or a class where the clone is expanded.

clone_size j_call d_call v_call cdr3_nt cdr3_aa
once TRBJ2-1 - TRBV30 TGTGCCTGGGAGATCCTTGGAGCCTACAATGAGCAGTTCTTC CAWEILGAYNEQFF
many TRBJ1-1 - TRBV30 TGTGCCTGGATAAGACTAATGAACACTGAAGCTTTCTTT CAWIRLMNTEAFF
few TRBJ2-3 - TRBV7-3 TGTGCCAGCAGCTTATCCGCAACAGATACGCAGTATTTT CASSLSATDTQYF
- TRBJ2-5 - TRBV6-5 TGTGCCAGCAGTTACACAGGGTGGGAGACCCAGTACTTC CASSYTGWETQYF
- TRBJ2-3 - TRBV11-1 TGTGCCAGCAGCTTGGGTTTTAGCACAGATACGCAGTATTTT CASSLGFSTDTQYF
- TRBJ2-3 - TRBV4-3 TGCGCCAGCAGCCAAGAATGGCCTGGAGCCGGTAATACGCAGTATTTT CASSQEWPGAGNTQYF
- TRBJ2-5 - TRBV12-5 TGTGCTAGTGGCTTTCCTCGACTGGGGGAACAAGAGACCCAGTACTTC CASGFPRLGEQETQYF
- TRBJ2-3 - TRBV9 TGTGCCACACAGGTGGGCCGCACAGATACGCAGTATTTT CATQVGRTDTQYF
few TRBJ2-1 - TRBV7-2 TGTGCCAGCAGCTTAGGTCGGCTAGCTAGGGATGAGCAGTTCTTC CASSLGRLARDEQFF
few TRBJ2-2 - TRBV23-1 TGCGCCACATGTAGGGCCGGGGAGCTGTTTTTT CATCRAGELFF
- TRBJ2-6 - TRBV27 TGTGCCAGCAGTTTAGTGTCCTCTGGGGCCAACGTCCTGACTTTC CASSLVSSGANVLTF
- TRBJ1-6 - TRBV11-2 TGTGCCAGCAGCCCCTGGGGGCAGGGGATAGGGTCACCCCTCCACTTT CASSPWGQGIGSPLHF
few TRBJ2-1 TRBD2 TRBV18 TGTGCCAGCTCACCCACTAGCGGGACTCACAATGAGCAGTTCTTC CASSPTSGTHNEQFF
few TRBJ2-5 - TRBV6-1 TGTGCCAGCAGTCCCGCAGGGAGAGAGACCCAGTACTTC CASSPAGRETQYF
- TRBJ2-5 - TRBV29-1 TGCAGCGTTGAAGGTGGCCAGGGCCAAGAGACCCAGTACTTC CSVEGGQGQETQYF
few TRBJ1-2 - TRBV27 TGTGCCAGCAGCCCGACAGGTTTCTATGGCTACACCTTC CASSPTGFYGYTF
few TRBJ1-1 - TRBV20-1 TGCAGTGCTGAACAGCGGACTGAAGCTTTCTTT CSAEQRTEAFF
- TRBJ2-3 TRBD2 TRBV4-3 TGCGCCAGCAGCCAAGGATTAGCGGGGGGGCCGGGCACAGATACGCAGTATTTT CASSQGLAGGPGTDTQYF
- TRBJ2-5 - TRBV7-2 TGTGCCAGCCGAGGGGCCGAGACCCAGTACTTC CASRGAETQYF
- TRBJ2-1 - TRBV9 TGTGCCAGCAGCGTAGATTCATTAGGACTCCCACTCAATGAGCAGTTCTTC CASSVDSLGLPLNEQFF
few TRBJ1-1 TRBD1 TRBV29-1 TGCAGCGACAGAGGACAGGGGGCCTCTGAAGCTTTCTTT CSDRGQGASEAFF
few TRBJ1-3 - TRBV9 TGTGCCAGCAGCGTAGGCCAAACTGGAAACACCATATATTTT CASSVGQTGNTIYF
few TRBJ2-6 - TRBV29-1 TGCAGCGTTGGTCCTACTGGGGCCAACGTCCTGACTTTC CSVGPTGANVLTF
few TRBJ2-3 TRBD2 TRBV11-3 TGTGCCAGCAGCTACGGACTAGCGATTTACACAGATACGCAGTATTTT CASSYGLAIYTDTQYF
few TRBJ2-7 TRBD2 TRBV29-1 TGCAGCGTGGGGAGGGCCGGCTCCTACGAGCAGTACTTC CSVGRAGSYEQYF
- TRBJ2-1 - TRBV7-2 TGTGCCAGCGGCCTAACAGGTAATGAGCAGTTCTTC CASGLTGNEQFF
few TRBJ2-5 - TRBV7-9 TGTGCCAGCAGCTCGGGACGGAGGCAAGAGACCCAGTACTTC CASSSGRRQETQYF
- TRBJ1-1 - TRBV29-1 TGCAGCGTTGCTGGACTTGACACTGAAGCTTTCTTT CSVAGLDTEAFF
- TRBJ2-5 TRBD2 TRBV7-6 TGTGCCAGCTCCCCACTAGCGGGGGTCCAAGAGACCCAGTACTTC CASSPLAGVQETQYF
- TRBJ2-3 - TRBV4-3 TGCGCCAGCAGCCAAGGTCGTAACACAGATACGCAGTATTTT CASSQGRNTDTQYF
few TRBJ2-1 TRBD2 TRBV4-3 TGCGCCAGCAGCCAACCGAGCGGGGTCTCCTACAATGAGCAGTTCTTC CASSQPSGVSYNEQFF
- TRBJ1-2 - TRBV29-1 TGCAGCGCCCTCTCCGGGACTGGAGCTAACTATGGCTACACCTTC CSALSGTGANYGYTF
- TRBJ1-5 TRBD1 TRBV18 TGTGCCAGCTCACCGCGAGGACAGGGGCACGGCAATCAGCCCCAGCATTTT CASSPRGQGHGNQPQHF
- TRBJ1-2 - TRBV7-2 TGTGCCAGCAGCCCCCTCGCGGCTGGCTACACCTTC CASSPLAAGYTF
few TRBJ1-2 - TRBV9 TGTGCCAGCAGCGAGCGGCCCTATGGGGGCTATGGCTACACCTTC CASSERPYGGYGYTF
few TRBJ1-1 - TRBV5-4 TGTGCCAGCAGCCGAGACACGGTAACTGAAGCTTTCTTT CASSRDTVTEAFF
few TRBJ1-1 - TRBV9 TGTGCCAGCAGCGTAGCGGTGAACACTGAAGCTTTCTTT CASSVAVNTEAFF
- TRBJ2-3 TRBD1 TRBV29-1 TGCAGCGTCAGCAGGGGGCATGGAGATACGCAGTATTTT CSVSRGHGDTQYF
- TRBJ2-1 - TRBV5-1 TGCGCCAGCAGCTTGGGCCGGAGCTCCTACAATGAGCAGTTCTTC CASSLGRSSYNEQFF
- TRBJ1-1 - TRBV6-6 TGTGCCAGCAGTTTCACAGGGTCAAAGAACACTGAAGCTTTCTTT CASSFTGSKNTEAFF